This T cell receptor beta chain stems from a study of shared clonotypes between healthy human individuals. This CDR3 is 13 amino acids long. Trimming shortened V by 6 bases and J by 6 bases, and 14 bases separated the two germline ends. Germline loops: CDR1 LNHDA, CDR2 SQIVND (reference sequence). Several immunoSEQ 96-well plates shared each subset's DNA, each plate a replicate. The input for sorted-subset replicate PCRs was about 200 ng DNA, 25,000 to 35,000 T cell genomes. Per the original data handling: Junction-only immunoSEQ sequences carried no quality scores, so filtering differed. Here immunoSEQ multiplex PCR was the method, and the copy in TCRdb shows in-frame clones only, minus some. V and J calls and clone size come straight from that table; D and trimming were deduced from the DNA. Among about 2.4 million clones listed, under 95% were seen once. The donors, healthy adults who were HIV-negative, had experienced no recent acute infections or vaccinations.

This clone was seen just once. The sequence came from a man between 18 and 35 years old in good health. Some clones in this sample may be carry-over from other donors' samples. Sequencing was performed on naive CD4+ T cells from PBMCs. Regarding subset: CD45RA+ positively selected. The chain uses TRBV19 and TRBJ1-2; no firm D call. As DNA, the CDR3 is TGTGCCAGTAGCAGACTCGAGCTGGATGGCTACACCTTC. Residues: CASSRLELDGYTF.